This TCR beta chain was identified in a study of cytomegalovirus exposure and HLA in healthy donors. The wider study: The 100 to 150 validation repertoires matched the 666 first-cohort repertoires in platform, a later analysis reported. The study, taken as a whole, reports: Some TCR beta chains (roughly 160 of them) were listed as cytomegalovirus-associated. Usually a TCR sequence was rare, but some public TCRs were found in many donors.

The protocol was immunoSEQ multiplex PCR, while the TCRdb copy is restricted to in-frame clones and leaves out a portion. Found here are 110,000 or so clones, around 88% of them singletons; the top ten hold about 1.8%. In regard to this clone: Its antigen remains unknown.

The 120-subject validation cohort, separate from the roughly 670-subject first cohort, included the donors. The material sequenced was PBMCs. The sequence derives from a man younger than 30 in good health and CMV-seronegative.

The CDR3 reads CASSYWSSYNEQFF. The DNA for the CDR3 is TGTGCCAGCAGCTATTGGAGCTCCTACAATGAGCAGTTCTTC. The V call is TRBV7-8, the J call TRBJ2-1, with D unresolved. Germline CDR1 and CDR2: SGHVS and FQNEAQ. The length of the CDR3 is 14 residues. V lost 4 bases, J lost 0 bases, and 7 bases lay in between. Full variable domain (missing parts from reference TRBV7-8 and TRBJ2-1): GAGVSQSPRYKVAKRGQDVALRCDPISGHVSLFWYQQALGQGPEFLTYFQNEAQLDKSGLPSDRFFAERPEGSVSTLKIQRTQQEDSAVYLCASSYWSSYNEQFFGPGTRLTVL.